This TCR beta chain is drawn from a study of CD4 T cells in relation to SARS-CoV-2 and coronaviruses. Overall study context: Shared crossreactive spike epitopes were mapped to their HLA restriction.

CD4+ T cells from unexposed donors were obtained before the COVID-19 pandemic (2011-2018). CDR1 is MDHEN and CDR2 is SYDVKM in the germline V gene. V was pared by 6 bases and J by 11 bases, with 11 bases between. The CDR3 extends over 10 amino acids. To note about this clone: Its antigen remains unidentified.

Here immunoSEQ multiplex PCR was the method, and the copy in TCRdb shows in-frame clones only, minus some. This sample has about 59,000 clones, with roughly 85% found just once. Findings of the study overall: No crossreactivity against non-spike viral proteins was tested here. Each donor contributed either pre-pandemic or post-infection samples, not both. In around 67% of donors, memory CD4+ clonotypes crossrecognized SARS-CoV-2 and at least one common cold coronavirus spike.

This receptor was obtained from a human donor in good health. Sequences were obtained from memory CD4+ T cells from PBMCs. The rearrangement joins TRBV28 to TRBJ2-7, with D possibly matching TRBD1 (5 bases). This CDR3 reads CASRWGEEYF. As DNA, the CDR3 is TGTGCCAGCAGGTGGGGCGAAGAGTACTTC.